This entry describes one T cell receptor (beta chain). Antigen specificity is unknown. Relative to the germline gene, one junction end is altered; a read error may explain this. Blood specimens came from baseline, cycle 4 day 1, and cycle 7 day 1. The data were taken from a study of OX40 agonist ivuxolimab in advanced cancers. Study context: Patients assigned to dose escalation were diagnosed with hepatocellular carcinoma, melanoma, renal cell or head and neck cancer.

Measured with immunoSEQ multiplex PCR; TCRdb has only the in-frame clones, and not every one. The sample comprises roughly 61,000 clones, around 88% of which are singletons, and around 0.8% rests with the top ten. The CDR3 covers 16 residues. Germline V gene data show CDR1 as MNHEY and CDR2 as SVGAGI. Study observations and caveats: Undetermined was the antigen specificity of the expanded peripheral T cells.

The chain joins TRBV6-5 to TRBJ1-1; D gene uncertain. This TCR was recovered from an adult with an advanced solid tumor such as melanoma, head and neck, liver or kidney cancer. The sequencing here drew on CD4+ or CD8+ T cells sorted from blood, taken in a trial of the OX40 agonist ivuxolimab. The CDR3 region has the DNA TGTGCCAGCAATTACGATTGGATGTGGGAGAACACTGAAGCTTTCTTT. Residues: CASNYDWMWENTEAFF.